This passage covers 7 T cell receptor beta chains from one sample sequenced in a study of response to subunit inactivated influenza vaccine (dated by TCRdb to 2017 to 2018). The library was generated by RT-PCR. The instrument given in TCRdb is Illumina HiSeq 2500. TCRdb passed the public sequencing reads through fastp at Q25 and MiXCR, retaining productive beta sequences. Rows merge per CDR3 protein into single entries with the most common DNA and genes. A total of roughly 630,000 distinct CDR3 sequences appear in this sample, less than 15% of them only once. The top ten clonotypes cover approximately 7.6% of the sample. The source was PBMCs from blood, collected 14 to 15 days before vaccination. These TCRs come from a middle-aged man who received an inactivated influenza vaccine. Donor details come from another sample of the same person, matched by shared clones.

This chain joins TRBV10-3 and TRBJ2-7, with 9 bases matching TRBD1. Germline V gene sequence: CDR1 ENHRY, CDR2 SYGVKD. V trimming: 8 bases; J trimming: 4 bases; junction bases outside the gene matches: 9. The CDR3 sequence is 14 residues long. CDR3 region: CAIGTGTGKYEQYF. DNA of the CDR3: TGTGCCATCGGAACCGGGACAGGGAAATACGAGCAGTACTTC.

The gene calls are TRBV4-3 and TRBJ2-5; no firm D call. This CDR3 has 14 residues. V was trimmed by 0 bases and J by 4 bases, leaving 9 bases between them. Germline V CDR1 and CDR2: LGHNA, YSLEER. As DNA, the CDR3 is TGCGCCAGCAGCCAAGATGCCTACCGAGAGACCCAGTACTTC. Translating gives CASSQDAYRETQYF.

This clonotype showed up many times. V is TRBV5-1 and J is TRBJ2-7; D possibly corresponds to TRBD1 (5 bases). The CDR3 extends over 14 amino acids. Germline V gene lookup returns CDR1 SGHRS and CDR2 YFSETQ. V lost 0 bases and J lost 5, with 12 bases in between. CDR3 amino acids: CASSLVGRADEQYF. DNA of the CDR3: TGCGCCAGCAGCTTGGTGGGCAGGGCGGACGAGCAGTACTTC.

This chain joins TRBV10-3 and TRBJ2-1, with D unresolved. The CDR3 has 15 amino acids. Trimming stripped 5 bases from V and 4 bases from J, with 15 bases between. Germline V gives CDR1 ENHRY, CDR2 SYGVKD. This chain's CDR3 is CAISPSHGRYNEQFF. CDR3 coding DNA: TGTGCCATCAGTCCCTCCCACGGCAGGTACAATGAGCAGTTCTTC.

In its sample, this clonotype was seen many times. The DNA of the CDR3 is TGTGCCAGTAGTGCCAGGACAGTTGGACAGCCCCAGCATTTT. Amino acid sequence: CASSARTVGQPQHF. The gene calls are TRBV19 and TRBJ1-5; a weak D match, TRBD1 (6 bases). CDR3 length equals 14 residues. V lost 5 bases and J lost 7, with 15 bases in between. Germline V gene sequence: CDR1 LNHDA, CDR2 SQIVND (reference sequence).

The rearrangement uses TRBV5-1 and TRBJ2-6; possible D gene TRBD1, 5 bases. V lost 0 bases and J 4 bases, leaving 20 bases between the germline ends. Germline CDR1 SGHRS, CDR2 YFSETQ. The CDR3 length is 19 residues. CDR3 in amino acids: CASSLAPGRLEYGANVLTF. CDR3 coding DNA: TGCGCCAGCAGCTTGGCCCCAGGGCGCCTTGAGTACGGGGCCAACGTCCTGACTTTC.

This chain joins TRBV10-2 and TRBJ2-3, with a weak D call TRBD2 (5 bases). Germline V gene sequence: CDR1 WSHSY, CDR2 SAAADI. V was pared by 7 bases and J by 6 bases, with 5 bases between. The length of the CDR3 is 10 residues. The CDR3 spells CASTGDTQYF. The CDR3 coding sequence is TGCGCCAGCACGGGGGATACGCAGTATTTT.